The rows below give T cell receptor beta chains drawn from one sample of a study of CD8+ T cells in alopecia areata. TCRdb keeps only in-frame clones here, not all; method: immunoSEQ multiplex PCR. The sample yields some 190,000 clones, approximately 50% seen once. The source material was CD8+ T cells sorted from blood, sampled at week 52, from a patient treated with tofacitinib. The receptors were sampled from a human donor with alopecia areata. Both conserved end residues are part of each CDR3. A D gene is named only where the DNA matches it firmly. Clone size appears in some rows only: once, few, many, or a class for an expanded clone.

clone_size	v_call	d_call	j_call	cdr3_aa	cdr3_nt
-	TRBV13	-	TRBJ2-5	CASSLRGGQETQYF	TGTGCCAGCAGCTTAAGGGGGGGGCAAGAGACCCAGTACTTC
-	TRBV10-3	-	TRBJ2-2	CATSLGPNTGELFF	TGTGCCACCTCGCTGGGTCCGAACACCGGGGAGCTGTTTTTT
-	TRBV7-2	-	TRBJ2-7	CASSLVDFGEQYF	TGTGCCAGCAGCTTAGTGGACTTCGGCGAGCAGTACTTC
-	TRBV5-1	-	TRBJ2-5	CASSEGADWREETQYF	TGCGCCAGCAGCGAGGGGGCCGATTGGAGGGAAGAGACCCAGTACTTC
-	TRBV30	TRBD1	TRBJ2-7	CAWSDTGGPSYEQYF	TGTGCCTGGAGTGATACAGGGGGACCCTCCTACGAGCAGTACTTC
-	TRBV4-1	-	TRBJ2-7	CASSQEIRSYEQYF	TGCGCCAGCAGCCAAGAAATTCGCTCGTACGAGCAGTACTTC
few	TRBV18	TRBD1	TRBJ1-2	CASSPLPLRPGQGDGYTF	TGTGCCAGCTCACCACTACCCTTGAGGCCGGGACAGGGAGATGGCTACACCTTC
-	TRBV7-2	-	TRBJ2-3	CASSLAGGPQYF	TGTGCCAGCAGCTTAGCGGGGGGGCCGCAGTATTTT
-	TRBV5-6	-	TRBJ2-4	CASSLGRGFIQYF	TGTGCCAGCAGCTTGGGCCGGGGCTTTATTCAGTACTTC
few	TRBV13	-	TRBJ2-1	CASSLGGSYNEQFF	TGTGCCAGCAGCTTAGGTGGGTCCTACAATGAGCAGTTCTTC
once	TRBV6-5	-	TRBJ2-5	CASSYSGRGETQYF	TGTGCCAGCAGTTACTCGGGGCGCGGAGAGACCCAGTACTTC
-	TRBV2	-	TRBJ1-1	CASDGVGAFF	TGTGCCAGCGACGGGGTAGGGGCTTTCTTT
-	TRBV5-6	TRBD1	TRBJ2-5	CATGQVRETQYF	TGTGCCACGGGACAGGTTCGGGAGACCCAGTACTTC
few	TRBV6-1	TRBD1	TRBJ2-5	CASTAGQGTRETQYF	TGTGCCAGCACTGCGGGACAGGGGACCCGAGAGACCCAGTACTTC
-	TRBV9	TRBD1	TRBJ2-2	CASSGGTGRTGELFF	TGTGCCAGCAGCGGGGGGACAGGGCGCACCGGGGAGCTGTTTTTT
few	TRBV5-1	-	TRBJ2-5	CASSQDPETQYF	TGCGCCAGCAGCCAGGATCCGGAGACCCAGTACTTC
-	TRBV6-6	-	TRBJ2-1	CASSLGAGHNEQFF	TGTGCCAGCAGCCTAGGGGCGGGACACAATGAGCAGTTCTTC
-	TRBV5-1	TRBD1	TRBJ2-5	CASTMATGGRETQYF	TGCGCCAGCACCATGGCGACAGGGGGCAGGGAGACCCAGTACTTC
-	TRBV29-1	TRBD1	TRBJ2-1	CSVLTGGVEQFF	TGCAGCGTCCTGACAGGGGGCGTTGAGCAGTTCTTC
-	TRBV5-1	-	TRBJ1-1	CASSPAGGANTEAFF	TGCGCCAGCAGCCCGGCGGGTGGGGCAAACACTGAAGCTTTCTTT
few	TRBV13	-	TRBJ1-2	CASSPWEGDGYTF	TGTGCCAGCAGCCCGTGGGAAGGTGATGGCTACACCTTC
-	TRBV25-1	-	TRBJ2-5	CASTTIGGLEETQYF	TGTGCCAGCACTACCATCGGGGGGCTAGAGGAGACCCAGTACTTC
-	TRBV28	-	TRBJ2-1	CASSHGRSYEQFF	TGTGCCAGCAGTCACGGACGAAGCTATGAGCAGTTCTTC
few	TRBV13	-	TRBJ2-2	CASSPSDGELFF	TGTGCCAGCAGCCCCTCTGACGGGGAGCTGTTTTTT
-	TRBV7-9	TRBD1	TRBJ1-2	CASSSLDRVYGYTF	TGTGCCAGCAGCTCCCTGGACAGGGTTTATGGCTACACCTTC
-	TRBV6-1	-	TRBJ2-6	CAGSPGFGANVLTF	TGTGCCGGATCTCCTGGATTTGGGGCCAACGTCCTGACTTTC
-	TRBV14	-	TRBJ2-5	CASSRGHNQETQYF	TGTGCCAGCAGTCGCGGACACAACCAAGAGACCCAGTACTTC
-	TRBV10-3	-	TRBJ2-7	CAISLPSDYEQYF	TGTGCCATCAGCTTACCTAGCGACTACGAGCAGTACTTC
-	TRBV9	-	TRBJ1-2	CASHGIPLGRGYTF	TGTGCCAGTCACGGGATCCCGCTTGGAAGGGGCTACACCTTC
few	TRBV5-1	-	TRBJ1-2	CASSFRQDGGYTF	TGCGCCAGCAGCTTCCGGCAGGATGGAGGCTACACCTTC
-	TRBV30	-	TRBJ1-5	CAWSVGLINQPQHF	TGTGCCTGGAGTGTGGGACTGATCAATCAGCCCCAGCATTTT
-	TRBV12-5	-	TRBJ2-7	CASGLWRGSYEQYF	TGTGCTAGTGGTTTGTGGAGGGGATCCTACGAGCAGTACTTC
-	TRBV29-1	-	TRBJ2-2	CSVCLVLYTGELFF	TGCAGCGTTTGCCTCGTCCTTTACACCGGAGAGCTGTTTTTT
-	TRBV5-1	-	TRBJ1-3	CASSLAGDGNTIYF	TGCGCCAGCAGCTTGGCCGGGGATGGAAACACCATATATTTT
-	TRBV6-6	-	TRBJ1-2	CASSGSLYGYTF	TGTGCCAGCAGCGGGTCTCTATATGGCTACACCTTC
-	TRBV18	-	TRBJ2-4	CARLLLGAPGPQNIQYF	TGTGCCCGCCTTTTGCTGGGGGCCCCGGGCCCCCAGAACATTCAGTACTTC
-	TRBV6-1	-	TRBJ2-2	CASTETAANTGELFF	TGTGCCAGCACTGAGACGGCGGCGAACACCGGGGAGCTGTTTTTT
few	TRBV27	-	TRBJ1-5	CASSFSSGEKDQPQHF	TGTGCCAGCAGTTTTTCCTCAGGGGAAAAAGATCAGCCCCAGCATTTT
few	TRBV4-3	-	TRBJ2-1	CASSQALLLHGYNEQFF	TGCGCCAGCAGCCAAGCCCTATTATTACATGGCTACAATGAGCAGTTCTTC
-	TRBV27	-	TRBJ1-2	CASSAGHYGYTF	TGTGCCAGCAGTGCGGGCCACTATGGCTACACCTTC
-	TRBV30	TRBD2	TRBJ2-5	CAWRGIAGSQETQYF	TGTGCCTGGAGGGGAATAGCGGGAAGCCAAGAGACCCAGTACTTC
-	TRBV29-1	-	TRBJ1-1	CSVAEHPNTEAFF	TGCAGCGTTGCGGAACACCCGAACACTGAAGCTTTCTTT